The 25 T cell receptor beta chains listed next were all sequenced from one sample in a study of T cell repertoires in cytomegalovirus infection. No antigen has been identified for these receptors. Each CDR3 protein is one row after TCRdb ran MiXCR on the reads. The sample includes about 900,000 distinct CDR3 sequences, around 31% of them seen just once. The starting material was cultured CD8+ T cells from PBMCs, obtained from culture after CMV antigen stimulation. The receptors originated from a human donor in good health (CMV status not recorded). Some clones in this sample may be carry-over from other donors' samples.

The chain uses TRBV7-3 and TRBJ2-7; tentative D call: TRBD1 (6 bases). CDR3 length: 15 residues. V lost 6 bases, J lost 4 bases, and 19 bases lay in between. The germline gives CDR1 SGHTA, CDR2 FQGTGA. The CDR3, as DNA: TGTGCCAGCAGTCTTGTGACAGGCCCCGGGTACGAGCAGTACTTC. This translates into CASSLVTGPGYEQYF.

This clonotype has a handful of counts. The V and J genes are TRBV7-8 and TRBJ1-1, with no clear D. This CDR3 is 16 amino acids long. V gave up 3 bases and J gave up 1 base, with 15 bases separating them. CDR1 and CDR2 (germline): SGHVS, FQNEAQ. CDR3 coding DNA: TGTGCCAGCAGCTTCTTGCCACGGGGAACGAACACTGAAGCTTTCTTT. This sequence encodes CASSFLPRGTNTEAFF.

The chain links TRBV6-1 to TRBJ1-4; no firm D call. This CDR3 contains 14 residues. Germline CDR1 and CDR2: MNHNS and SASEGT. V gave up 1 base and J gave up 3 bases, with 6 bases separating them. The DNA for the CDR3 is TGTGCCAGCAGTGAAGTCACCGCTAATGAAAAACTGTTTTTT. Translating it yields CASSEVTANEKLFF.

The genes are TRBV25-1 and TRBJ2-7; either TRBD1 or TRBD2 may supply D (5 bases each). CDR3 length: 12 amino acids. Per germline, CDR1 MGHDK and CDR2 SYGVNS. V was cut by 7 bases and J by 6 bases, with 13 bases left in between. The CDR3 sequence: CASTPTGGEQYF. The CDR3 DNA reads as TGTGCCAGCACCCCAACAGGAGGCGAGCAGTACTTC.

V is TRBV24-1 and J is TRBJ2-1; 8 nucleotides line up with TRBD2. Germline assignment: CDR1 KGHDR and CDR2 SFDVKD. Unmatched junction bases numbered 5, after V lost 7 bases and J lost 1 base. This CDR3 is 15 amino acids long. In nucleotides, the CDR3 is TGTGCCACCAGCTTCGGGGGGGGATCCTACAATGAGCAGTTCTTC. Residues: CATSFGGGSYNEQFF.

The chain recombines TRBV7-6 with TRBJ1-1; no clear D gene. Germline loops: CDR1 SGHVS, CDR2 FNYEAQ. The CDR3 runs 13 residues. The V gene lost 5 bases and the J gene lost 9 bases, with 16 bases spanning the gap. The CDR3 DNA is TGTGCCAGCAGCCCCCCGGACGGTAGCAAAGCTTTCTTT. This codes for CASSPPDGSKAFF.

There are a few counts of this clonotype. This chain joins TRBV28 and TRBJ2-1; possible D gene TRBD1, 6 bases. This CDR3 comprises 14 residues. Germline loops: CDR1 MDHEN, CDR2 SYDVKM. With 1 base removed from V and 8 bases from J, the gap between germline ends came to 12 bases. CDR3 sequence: CASSLSAGADEQFF. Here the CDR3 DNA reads TGTGCCAGCAGTTTATCGGCAGGGGCTGATGAGCAGTTCTTC.

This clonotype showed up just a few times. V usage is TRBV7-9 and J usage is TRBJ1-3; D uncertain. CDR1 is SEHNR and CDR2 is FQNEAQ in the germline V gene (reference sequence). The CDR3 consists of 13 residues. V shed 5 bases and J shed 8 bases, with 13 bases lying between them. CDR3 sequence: CASSHPDRDTIYF. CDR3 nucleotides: TGTGCCAGCAGCCATCCCGATCGGGACACCATATATTTT.

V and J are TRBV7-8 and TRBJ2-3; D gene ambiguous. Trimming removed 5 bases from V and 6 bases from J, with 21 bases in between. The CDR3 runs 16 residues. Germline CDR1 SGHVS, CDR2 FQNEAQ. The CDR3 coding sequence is TGTGCCAGCAGCCAGCTCCGGGTCCCGGCGCTCGATACGCAGTATTTT. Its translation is CASSQLRVPALDTQYF.

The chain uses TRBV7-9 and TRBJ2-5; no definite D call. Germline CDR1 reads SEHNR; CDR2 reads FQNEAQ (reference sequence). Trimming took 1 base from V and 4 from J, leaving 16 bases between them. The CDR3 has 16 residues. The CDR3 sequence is CASSLGGLPWSETQYF. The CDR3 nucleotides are TGTGCCAGCAGCTTAGGCGGCCTCCCTTGGTCAGAGACCCAGTACTTC.

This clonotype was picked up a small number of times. The CDR3 bases are TGTGCCAGCAGCGTAGAAGGGGGCGGGGGGGACTACAATGAGCAGTTCTTC. The encoded protein is CASSVEGGGGDYNEQFF. This chain connects TRBV9 to TRBJ2-1; TRBD2 aligns across 9 bases. Trimming at V came to 0 bases and at J to 3 bases, leaving 7 bases not matched to a gene. The V gene's germline CDR1 is SGDLS and CDR2 YYNGEE. CDR3 length: 17 residues.

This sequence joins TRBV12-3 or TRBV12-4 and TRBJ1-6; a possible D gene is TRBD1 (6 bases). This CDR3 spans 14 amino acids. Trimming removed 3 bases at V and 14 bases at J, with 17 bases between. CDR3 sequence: CASSLAGDHRTLHF. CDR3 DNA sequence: TGTGCCAGCAGTTTGGCAGGGGATCACCGTACCCTCCACTTT.

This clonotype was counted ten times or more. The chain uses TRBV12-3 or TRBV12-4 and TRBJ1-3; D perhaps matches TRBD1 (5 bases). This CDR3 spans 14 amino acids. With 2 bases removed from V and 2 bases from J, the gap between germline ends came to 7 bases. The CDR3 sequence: CASSLPGTGNTIYF. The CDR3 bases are TGTGCCAGCAGTTTACCAGGGACTGGAAACACCATATATTTT.

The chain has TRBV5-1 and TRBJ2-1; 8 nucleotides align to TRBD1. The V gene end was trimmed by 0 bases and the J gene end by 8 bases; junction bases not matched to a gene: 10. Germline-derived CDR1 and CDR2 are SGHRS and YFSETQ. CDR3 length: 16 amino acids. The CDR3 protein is CASSLDPGGKYDEQFF. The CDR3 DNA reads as TGCGCCAGCAGCTTGGATCCAGGGGGCAAATACGATGAGCAGTTCTTC.

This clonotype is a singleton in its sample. The CDR3 DNA is TGTGCCAGCAGTCCCCGACTAGCGGGGGGGCCATCGGCAGATACGCAGTATTTT. This translates into CASSPRLAGGPSADTQYF. The V and J genes are TRBV6-4 and TRBJ2-3; 14 nucleotides line up with TRBD2. There are 18 residues in the CDR3. Germline trimming cut 5 bases from V and 4 bases from J; bases unmatched to any gene: 11. CDR1 is MRHNA, CDR2 SNTAGT, per germline.

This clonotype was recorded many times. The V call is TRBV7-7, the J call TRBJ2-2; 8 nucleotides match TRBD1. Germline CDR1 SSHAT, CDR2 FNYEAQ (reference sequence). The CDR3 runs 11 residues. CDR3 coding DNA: TGTGCTACCCAGGGGGCAGGGGAGCTGTTTTTT. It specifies CATQGAGELFF.

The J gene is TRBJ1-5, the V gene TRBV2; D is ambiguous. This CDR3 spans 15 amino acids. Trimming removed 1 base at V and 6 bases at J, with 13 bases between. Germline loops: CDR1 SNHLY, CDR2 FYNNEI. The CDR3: CASSEGLGPLQPQHF. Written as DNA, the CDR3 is TGTGCCAGCAGTGAAGGACTCGGTCCGCTTCAGCCCCAGCATTTT.

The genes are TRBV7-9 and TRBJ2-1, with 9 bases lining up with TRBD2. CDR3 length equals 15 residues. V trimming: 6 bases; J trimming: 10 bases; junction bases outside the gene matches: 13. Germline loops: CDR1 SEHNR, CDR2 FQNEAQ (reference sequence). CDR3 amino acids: CASSDEAGGLEEQFF. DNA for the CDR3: TGTGCCAGCAGTGACGAGGCGGGGGGGCTGGAAGAGCAGTTCTTC.

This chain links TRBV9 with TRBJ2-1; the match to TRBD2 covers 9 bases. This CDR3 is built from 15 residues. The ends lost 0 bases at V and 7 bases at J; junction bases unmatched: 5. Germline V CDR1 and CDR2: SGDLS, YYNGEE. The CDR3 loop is CASSVGGGARNEQFF. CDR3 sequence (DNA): TGTGCCAGCAGCGTAGGCGGGGGGGCACGGAATGAGCAGTTCTTC.

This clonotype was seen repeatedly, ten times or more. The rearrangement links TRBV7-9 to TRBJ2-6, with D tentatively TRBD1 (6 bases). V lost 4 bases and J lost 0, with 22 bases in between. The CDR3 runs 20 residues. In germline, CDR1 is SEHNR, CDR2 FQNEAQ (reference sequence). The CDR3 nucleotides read TGTGCCAGCAGCTCGTTACCTGGGCAGGGGATCCGCTCTGGGGCCAACGTCCTGACTTTC. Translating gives CASSSLPGQGIRSGANVLTF. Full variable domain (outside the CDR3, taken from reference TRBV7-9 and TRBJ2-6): DTGVSQNPRHKITKRGQNVTFRCDPISEHNRLYWYRQTLGQGPEFLTYFQNEAQLEKSRLLSDRFSAERPKGSFSTLEIQRTEQGDSAMYLCASSSLPGQGIRSGANVLTFGAGSRLTVL.

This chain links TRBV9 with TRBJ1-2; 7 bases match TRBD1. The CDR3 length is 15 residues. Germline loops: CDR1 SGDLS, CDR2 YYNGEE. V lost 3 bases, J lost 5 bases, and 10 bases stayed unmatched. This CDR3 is CASSGRDSHTYGYTF. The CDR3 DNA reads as TGTGCCAGCAGCGGTCGGGACAGTCATACGTATGGCTACACCTTC.

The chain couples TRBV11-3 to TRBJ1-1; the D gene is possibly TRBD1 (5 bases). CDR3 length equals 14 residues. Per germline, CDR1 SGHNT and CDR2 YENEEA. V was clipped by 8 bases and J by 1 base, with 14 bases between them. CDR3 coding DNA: TGTGCCAGCGGCATGGGACCGCGGAACACTGAAGCTTTCTTT. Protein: CASGMGPRNTEAFF.

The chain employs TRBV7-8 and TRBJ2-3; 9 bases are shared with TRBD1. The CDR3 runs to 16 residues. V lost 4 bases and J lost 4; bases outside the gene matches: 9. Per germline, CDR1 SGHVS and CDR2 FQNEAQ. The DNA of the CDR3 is TGTGCCAGCAGCTACGAACAGGGGGCGGGCGCAGATACGCAGTATTTT. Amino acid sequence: CASSYEQGAGADTQYF.

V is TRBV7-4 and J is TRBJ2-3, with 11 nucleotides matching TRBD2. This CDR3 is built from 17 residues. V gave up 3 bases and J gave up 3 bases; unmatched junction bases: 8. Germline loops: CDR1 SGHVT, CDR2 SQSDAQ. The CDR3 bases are TGTGCCAGCAGCTTTGGGTACACTAGCGGGGGTACAGATACGCAGTATTTT. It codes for CASSFGYTSGGTDTQYF.

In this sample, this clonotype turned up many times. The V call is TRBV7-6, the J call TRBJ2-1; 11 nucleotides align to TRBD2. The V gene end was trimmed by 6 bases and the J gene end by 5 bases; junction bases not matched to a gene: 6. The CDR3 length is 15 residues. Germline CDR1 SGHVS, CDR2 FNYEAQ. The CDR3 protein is CASSQLAGVHNEQFF. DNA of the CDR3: TGTGCCAGCAGTCAACTAGCGGGGGTGCACAATGAGCAGTTCTTC.